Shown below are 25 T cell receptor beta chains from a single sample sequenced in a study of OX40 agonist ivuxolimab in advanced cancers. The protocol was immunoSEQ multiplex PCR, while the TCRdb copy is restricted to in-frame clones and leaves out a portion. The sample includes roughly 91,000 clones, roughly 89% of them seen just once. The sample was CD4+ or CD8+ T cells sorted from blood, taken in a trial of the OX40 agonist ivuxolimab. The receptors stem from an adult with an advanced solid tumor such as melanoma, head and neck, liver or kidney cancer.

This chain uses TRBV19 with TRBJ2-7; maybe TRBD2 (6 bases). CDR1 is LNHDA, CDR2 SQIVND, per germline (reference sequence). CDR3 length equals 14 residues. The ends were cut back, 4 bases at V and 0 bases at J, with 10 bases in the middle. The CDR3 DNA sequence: TGTGCCAGTAGTAGGGACTGGAGCTCCTACGAGCAGTACTTC. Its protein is CASSRDWSSYEQYF.

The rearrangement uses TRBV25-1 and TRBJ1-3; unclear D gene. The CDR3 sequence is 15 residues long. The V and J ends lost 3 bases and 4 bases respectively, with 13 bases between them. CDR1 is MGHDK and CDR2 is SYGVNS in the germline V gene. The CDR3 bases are TGTGCCAGCAGTGAGTCAGTGATATACGGAAACACCATATATTTT. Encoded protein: CASSESVIYGNTIYF.

CDR3 bases: TGCGCCAGCAGCCAAGAACCCTCCGGGACGGCTGGCGGGCAGTACTTC. This translates into CASSQEPSGTAGGQYF. The chain uses TRBV4-3 and TRBJ2-7; TRBD1 or TRBD2 may be the D gene (5 bases each). V was clipped by 0 bases and J by 9 bases, with 21 bases between them. Germline-derived CDR1 and CDR2 are LGHNA and YSLEER. The CDR3 extends over 16 amino acids.

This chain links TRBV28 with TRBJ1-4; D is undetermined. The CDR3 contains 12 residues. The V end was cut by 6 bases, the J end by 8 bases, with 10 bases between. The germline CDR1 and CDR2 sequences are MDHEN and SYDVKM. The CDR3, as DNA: TGTGCCAGCAGCTTGGAGAGGGAAAAACTGTTTTTT. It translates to CASSLEREKLFF.

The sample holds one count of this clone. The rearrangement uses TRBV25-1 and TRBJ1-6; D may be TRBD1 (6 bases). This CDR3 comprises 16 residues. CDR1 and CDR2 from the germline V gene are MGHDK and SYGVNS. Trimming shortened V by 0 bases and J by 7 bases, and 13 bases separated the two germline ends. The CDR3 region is CASSEYRGRANSPLHF. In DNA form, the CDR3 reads TGTGCCAGCAGTGAATACAGGGGAAGAGCGAATTCACCCCTCCACTTT. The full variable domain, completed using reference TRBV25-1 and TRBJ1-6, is EADIYQTPRYLVIGTGKKITLECSQTMGHDKMYWYQQDPGMELHLIHYSYGVNSTEKGDLSSESTVSRIRTEHFPLTLESARPSHTSQYLCASSEYRGRANSPLHFGNGTRLTVT.

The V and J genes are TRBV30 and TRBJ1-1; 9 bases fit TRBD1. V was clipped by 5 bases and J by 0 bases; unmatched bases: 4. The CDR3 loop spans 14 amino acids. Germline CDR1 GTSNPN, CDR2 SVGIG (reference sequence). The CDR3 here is CAWYRGRVNTEAFF. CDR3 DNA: TGTGCCTGGTACAGGGGGCGCGTGAACACTGAAGCTTTCTTT.

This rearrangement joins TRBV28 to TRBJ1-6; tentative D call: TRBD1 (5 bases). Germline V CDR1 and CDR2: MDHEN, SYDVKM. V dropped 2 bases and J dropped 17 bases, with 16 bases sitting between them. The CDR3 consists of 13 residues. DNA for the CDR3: TGTGCCAGCAGTTTAGGCACAGGTGGGCACTTCCACTTT. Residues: CASSLGTGGHFHF.

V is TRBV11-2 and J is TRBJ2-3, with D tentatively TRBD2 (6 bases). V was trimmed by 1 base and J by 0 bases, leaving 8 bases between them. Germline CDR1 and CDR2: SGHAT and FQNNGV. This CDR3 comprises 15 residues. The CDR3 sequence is CASSLGGTSTDTQYF. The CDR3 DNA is TGTGCCAGCAGCTTAGGGGGGACTAGCACAGATACGCAGTATTTT.

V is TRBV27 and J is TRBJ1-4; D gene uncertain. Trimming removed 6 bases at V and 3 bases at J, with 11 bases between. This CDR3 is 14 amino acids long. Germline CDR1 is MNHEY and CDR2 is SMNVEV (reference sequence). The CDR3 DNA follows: TGTGCCAGCAGGCAGGAGGGCCCTAATGAAAAACTGTTTTTT. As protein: CASRQEGPNEKLFF.

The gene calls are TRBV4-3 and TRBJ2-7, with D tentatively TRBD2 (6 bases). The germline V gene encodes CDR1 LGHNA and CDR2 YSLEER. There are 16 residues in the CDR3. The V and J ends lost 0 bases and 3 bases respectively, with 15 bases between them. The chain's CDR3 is CASSQEGRGSIYEQYF. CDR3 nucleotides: TGCGCCAGCAGCCAAGAAGGCCGGGGGTCTATCTACGAGCAGTACTTC.

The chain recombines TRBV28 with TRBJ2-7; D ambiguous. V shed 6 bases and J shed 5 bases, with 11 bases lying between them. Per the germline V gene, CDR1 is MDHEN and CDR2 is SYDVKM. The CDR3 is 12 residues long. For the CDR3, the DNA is TGTGCCAGCAGAACCCTGACGGACGAGCAGTACTTC. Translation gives CASRTLTDEQYF.

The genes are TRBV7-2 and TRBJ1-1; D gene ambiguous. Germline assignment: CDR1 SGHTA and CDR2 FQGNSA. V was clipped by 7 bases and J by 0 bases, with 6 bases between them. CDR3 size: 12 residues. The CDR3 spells CASNSVNTEAFF. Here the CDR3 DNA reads TGTGCCAGCAACTCTGTGAACACTGAAGCTTTCTTT.

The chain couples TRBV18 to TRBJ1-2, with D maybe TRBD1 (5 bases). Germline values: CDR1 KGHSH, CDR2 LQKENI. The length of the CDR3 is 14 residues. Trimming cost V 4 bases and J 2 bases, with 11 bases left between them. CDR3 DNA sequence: TGTGCCAGCTCACTCCTTGAGGGGAACTATGGCTACACCTTC. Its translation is CASSLLEGNYGYTF.

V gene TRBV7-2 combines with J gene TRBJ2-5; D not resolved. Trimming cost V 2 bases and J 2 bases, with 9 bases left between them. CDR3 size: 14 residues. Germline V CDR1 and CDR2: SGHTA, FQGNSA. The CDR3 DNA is TGTGCCAGCAGCTTAACATCCCCTCAAGAGACCCAGTACTTC. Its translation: CASSLTSPQETQYF. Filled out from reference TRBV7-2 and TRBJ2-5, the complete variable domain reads GAGVSQSPSNKVTEKGKDVELRCDPISGHTALYWYRQSLGQGLEFLIYFQGNSAPDKSGLPSDRFSAERTGGSVSTLTIQRTQQEDSAVYLCASSLTSPQETQYFGPGTRLLVL.

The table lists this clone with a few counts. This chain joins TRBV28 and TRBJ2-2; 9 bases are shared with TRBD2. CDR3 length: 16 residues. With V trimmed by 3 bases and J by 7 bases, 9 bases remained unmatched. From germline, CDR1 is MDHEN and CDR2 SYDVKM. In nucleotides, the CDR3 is TGTGCCAGCAGTTTGCTAGCGGGGCCCCGGGGCGGGGAGCTGTTTTTT. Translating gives CASSLLAGPRGGELFF.

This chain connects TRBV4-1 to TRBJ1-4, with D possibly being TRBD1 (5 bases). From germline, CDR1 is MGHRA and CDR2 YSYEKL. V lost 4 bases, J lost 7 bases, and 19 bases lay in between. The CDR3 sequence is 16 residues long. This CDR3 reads CASSRSREGQREKLFF. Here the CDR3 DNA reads TGCGCCAGCAGCCGATCTAGGGAGGGGCAACGTGAAAAACTGTTTTTT.

The CDR3 DNA reads TGTGCCAGCAGCAGCGGGACCGAACCCAGGACCCAGTACTTC. Protein sequence: CASSSGTEPRTQYF. The V call is TRBV7-9, the J call TRBJ2-5, with TRBD2 matching 7 bases. V trimming: 5 bases; J trimming: 7 bases; junction bases outside the gene matches: 10. The germline V gene encodes CDR1 SEHNR and CDR2 FQNEAQ (reference sequence). CDR3 size: 14 residues.

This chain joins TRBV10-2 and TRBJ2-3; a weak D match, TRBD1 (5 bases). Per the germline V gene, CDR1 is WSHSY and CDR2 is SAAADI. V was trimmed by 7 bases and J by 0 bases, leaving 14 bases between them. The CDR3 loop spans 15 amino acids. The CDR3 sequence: CASTPGRASTDTQYF. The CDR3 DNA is TGCGCCAGCACCCCTGGCAGGGCTAGCACAGATACGCAGTATTTT.

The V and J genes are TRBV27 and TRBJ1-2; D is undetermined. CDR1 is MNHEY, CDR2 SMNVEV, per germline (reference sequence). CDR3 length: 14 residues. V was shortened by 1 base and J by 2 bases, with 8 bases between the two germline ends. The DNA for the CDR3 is TGTGCCAGCAGTTTATGGTCGGGGAACTATGGCTACACCTTC. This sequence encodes CASSLWSGNYGYTF.

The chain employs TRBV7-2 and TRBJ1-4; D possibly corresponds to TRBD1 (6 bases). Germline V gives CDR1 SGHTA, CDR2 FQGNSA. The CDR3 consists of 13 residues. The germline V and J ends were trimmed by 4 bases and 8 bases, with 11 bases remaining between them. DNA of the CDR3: TGTGCCAGCAGCTCGACAGGTTACGAAAAACTGTTTTTT. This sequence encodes CASSSTGYEKLFF.

In DNA form, the CDR3 reads TGCGCCAGCAGTGCCGGGGTCCGGGAAAAACTGTTTTTT. Translating gives CASSAGVREKLFF. V and J are TRBV10-1 and TRBJ1-4, with D unresolved. Trimming stripped 4 bases from V and 8 bases from J, with 11 bases between. This CDR3 is built from 13 residues. Germline values: CDR1 WNHNN, CDR2 SYGVQD (reference sequence).

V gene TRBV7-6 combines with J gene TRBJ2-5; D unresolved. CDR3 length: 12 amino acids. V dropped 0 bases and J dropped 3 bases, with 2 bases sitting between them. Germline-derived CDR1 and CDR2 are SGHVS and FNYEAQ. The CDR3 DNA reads TGTGCCAGCAGCTTAGCGAAAGAGACCCAGTACTTC. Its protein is CASSLAKETQYF.

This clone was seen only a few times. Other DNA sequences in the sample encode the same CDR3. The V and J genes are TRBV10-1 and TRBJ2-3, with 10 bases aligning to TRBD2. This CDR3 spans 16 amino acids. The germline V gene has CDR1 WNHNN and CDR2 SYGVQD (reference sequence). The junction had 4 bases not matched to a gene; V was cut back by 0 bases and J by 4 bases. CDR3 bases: TGCGCCAGCAGTGAGTCCAGCGGGGGGGCCTCAGATACGCAGTATTTT. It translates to CASSESSGGASDTQYF.

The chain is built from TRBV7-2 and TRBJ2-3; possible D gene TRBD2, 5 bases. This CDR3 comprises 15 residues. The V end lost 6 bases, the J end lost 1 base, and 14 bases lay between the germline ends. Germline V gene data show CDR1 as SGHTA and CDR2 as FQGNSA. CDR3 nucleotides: TGTGCCAGCAGAAAGGACGGAGGCCGCACAGATACGCAGTATTTT. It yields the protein CASRKDGGRTDTQYF.

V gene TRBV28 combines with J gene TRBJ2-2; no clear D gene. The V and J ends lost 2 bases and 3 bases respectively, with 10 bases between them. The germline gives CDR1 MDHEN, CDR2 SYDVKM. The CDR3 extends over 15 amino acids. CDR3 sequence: CASSLQRSHTGELFF. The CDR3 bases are TGTGCCAGCAGTTTACAAAGATCACACACCGGGGAGCTGTTTTTT.